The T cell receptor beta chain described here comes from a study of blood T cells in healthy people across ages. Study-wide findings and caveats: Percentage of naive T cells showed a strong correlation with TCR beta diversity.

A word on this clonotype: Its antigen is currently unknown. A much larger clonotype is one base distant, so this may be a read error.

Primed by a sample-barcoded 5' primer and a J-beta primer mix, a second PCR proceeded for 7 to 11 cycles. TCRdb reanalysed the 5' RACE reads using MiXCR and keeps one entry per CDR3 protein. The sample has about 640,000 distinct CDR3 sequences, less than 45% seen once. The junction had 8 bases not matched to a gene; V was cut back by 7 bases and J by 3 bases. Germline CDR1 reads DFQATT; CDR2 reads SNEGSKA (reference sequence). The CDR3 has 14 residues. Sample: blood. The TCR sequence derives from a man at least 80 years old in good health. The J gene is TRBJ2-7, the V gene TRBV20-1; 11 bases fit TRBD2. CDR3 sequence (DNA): TGCAGTGTCAAAACTAGCGGGAGTTTCTACGAGCAGTACTTC. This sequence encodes CSVKTSGSFYEQYF.